The 18 T cell receptor beta chains reported below all come from one sample, sequenced in a study of blood T cell repertoires in COVID-19. Here immunoSEQ multiplex PCR was the method, and the copy in TCRdb shows in-frame clones only, minus some. This sample has 110,000 or so clones, with about 88% found just once. What was sequenced was peripheral blood. Receptor source: an older woman who had recovered from COVID-19.

The gene calls are TRBV19 and TRBJ2-5, with D tentatively TRBD2 (5 bases). V lost 3 bases, J lost 4 bases, and 6 bases lay in between. The CDR3 has 12 residues. CDR1 and CDR2 from the germline V gene are LNHDA and SQIVND (reference sequence). The chain's CDR3 is CASSMGRETQYF. In DNA form, the CDR3 reads TGTGCCAGTAGTATGGGGAGAGAGACCCAGTACTTC.

The chain links TRBV4-1 to TRBJ1-4; 7 bases align to TRBD1. V shed 0 bases and J 8 bases; nucleotides not matched to a gene: 3. The CDR3 is made up of 14 amino acids. Germline V gene lookup returns CDR1 MGHRA and CDR2 YSYEKL. In DNA form, the CDR3 reads TGCGCCAGCAGCCAAGACAGGGGGAGGGAAAAACTGTTTTTT. This codes for CASSQDRGREKLFF.

The chain carries TRBV7-3 and TRBJ2-5, with a weak D call TRBD2 (6 bases). The germline gives CDR1 SGHTA, CDR2 FQGTGA. The V gene lost 1 base and the J gene lost 4 bases, with 10 bases spanning the gap. The length of the CDR3 is 14 residues. CDR3 region: CASSLSGTRETQYF. DNA for the CDR3: TGTGCCAGCAGCTTAAGCGGGACCCGAGAGACCCAGTACTTC.

This chain uses TRBV9 with TRBJ2-3, with TRBD1 identical over 7 bases. Germline CDR1 is SGDLS and CDR2 is YYNGEE. Losses at the gene ends were 4 bases for V and 2 bases for J; bases not matched to a gene: 10. The CDR3 runs to 16 residues. CDR3 DNA sequence: TGTGCCAGCAGCCAGCTGGGACAGCCCCACACAGATACGCAGTATTTT. It translates to CASSQLGQPHTDTQYF.

The V and J genes are TRBV6-5 and TRBJ1-1, with D perhaps TRBD1 (5 bases). The CDR3 sequence is 15 residues long. Trimming removed 5 bases from V and 1 base from J, with 14 bases in between. Germline CDR1 and CDR2: MNHEY and SVGAGI. The CDR3 loop reads CASSPTGGANTEAFF. CDR3 DNA sequence: TGTGCCAGCAGTCCAACGGGCGGGGCGAACACTGAAGCTTTCTTT.

The rearrangement links TRBV6-6 to TRBJ2-7; possibly TRBD1 for D (5 bases). V gave up 6 bases and J gave up 3 bases, with 12 bases separating them. Germline CDR1 reads MNHNY; CDR2 reads SVGAGI (reference sequence). CDR3 length equals 13 residues. CDR3 sequence reads: CASSPTDHYEQYF. DNA for the CDR3: TGTGCCAGCAGCCCGACAGATCACTACGAGCAGTACTTC.

This sequence joins TRBV7-6 and TRBJ1-4; a possible D gene is TRBD1 (6 bases). The germline V and J ends were trimmed by 5 bases and 7 bases, with 17 bases remaining between them. From germline, CDR1 is SGHVS and CDR2 FNYEAQ. The CDR3 contains 15 residues. The CDR3 loop reads CASSPFPGAGEKLFF. In nucleotides, the CDR3 is TGTGCCAGCAGCCCCTTTCCAGGGGCGGGTGAAAAACTGTTTTTT.

The genes are TRBV28 and TRBJ1-5; 7 bases are shared with TRBD1. The CDR3 totals 17 residues. The V gene's germline CDR1 is MDHEN and CDR2 SYDVKM. J lost 0 bases, V lost 7 bases, and 12 bases had no gene match. The DNA of the CDR3 is TGTGCCAGCAATAAGGGGGACAGTCTTTATAGCAATCAGCCCCAGCATTTT. Its protein product is CASNKGDSLYSNQPQHF.

The chain has TRBV18 and TRBJ2-2; D call uncertain. Germline loops: CDR1 KGHSH, CDR2 LQKENI. CDR3 length: 14 amino acids. Trimming stripped 5 bases from V and 2 bases from J, with 9 bases between. The CDR3: CASSIQINTGELFF. CDR3 DNA: TGTGCCAGCTCAATCCAGATAAACACCGGGGAGCTGTTTTTT.

This sequence joins TRBV7-3 and TRBJ2-6; perhaps TRBD1 as D (5 bases). The CDR3 totals 15 residues. With 5 bases removed from V and 2 bases from J, the gap between germline ends came to 10 bases. CDR1 and CDR2 (germline): SGHTA, FQGTGA. CDR3 nucleotide sequence: TGTGCCAGCAGCGCCGAGACAGCTGGGGCCAACGTCCTGACTTTC. This sequence encodes CASSAETAGANVLTF.

This clone was seen more than once but under ten times. The genes are TRBV6-5 and TRBJ2-3, with 10 bases lining up with TRBD1. Germline V lookup: CDR1 MNHEY, CDR2 SVGAGI. The junction had 4 bases not matched to a gene; V was cut back by 10 bases and J by 9 bases. This CDR3 contains 11 residues. The CDR3 region has the DNA TGTGCCATCCCGGGACAGGGGACGCAGTATTTT. It specifies CAIPGQGTQYF.

The V gene is TRBV29-1, the J gene TRBJ2-7; TRBD2 agrees at 11 bases. The CDR3 is 13 amino acids. The germline gives CDR1 SQVTM, CDR2 ANQGSEA. J was trimmed by 4 bases and V by 6 bases; bases with no gene match: 5. This chain's CDR3 is CSVGGTSGYEQYF. The CDR3 DNA follows: TGCAGCGTGGGGGGGACTAGCGGATACGAGCAGTACTTC.

This rearrangement joins TRBV7-2 to TRBJ2-6; perhaps TRBD1 as D (6 bases). Germline CDR1 is SGHTA and CDR2 is FQGNSA. The CDR3 loop spans 16 amino acids. V lost 4 bases and J lost 0, with 10 bases in between. The CDR3 bases are TGTGCCAGCAGCTCCCGAGGGGGCTCTGGGGCCAACGTCCTGACTTTC. As protein: CASSSRGGSGANVLTF. The complete variable domain, with remaining parts taken from reference TRBV7-2 and TRBJ2-6, reads GAGVSQSPSNKVTEKGKDVELRCDPISGHTALYWYRQSLGQGLEFLIYFQGNSAPDKSGLPSDRFSAERTGGSVSTLTIQRTQQEDSAVYLCASSSRGGSGANVLTFGAGSRLTVL.

V gene TRBV10-3 combines with J gene TRBJ2-2; D possibly corresponds to TRBD1 (6 bases). The CDR3 is 15 amino acids. The germline V and J ends were trimmed by 9 bases and 3 bases, with 17 bases remaining between them. Germline V CDR1 and CDR2: ENHRY, SYGVKD. CDR3 in DNA: TGTGCCATGAAACAGGGATCCTTGGACACCGGGGAGCTGTTTTTT. Its translation: CAMKQGSLDTGELFF.

The chain recombines TRBV21-1 with TRBJ1-3; the tabulated D call, TRBD1, remains unverified against the DNA. TRBV21-1 is an annotated pseudogene. The CDR3 consists of 16 residues. CDR3 nucleotides: TGTGCCAGCAGCAACGTGGGGCCCACTCGTGGAAACACCATATATTTT. It yields the protein CASSNVGPTRGNTIYF.

This chain uses TRBV19 with TRBJ1-2; maybe TRBD1 (6 bases). From germline, CDR1 is LNHDA and CDR2 SQIVND (reference sequence). V was trimmed by 3 bases and J by 4 bases, leaving 18 bases between them. CDR3 length: 16 residues. The CDR3 region is CASSILGRGVSYGYTF. The CDR3 region has the DNA TGTGCCAGTAGTATTTTGGGCAGGGGCGTTAGCTATGGCTACACCTTC. Full variable domain (remainder filled in from reference TRBV19 and TRBJ1-2): DGGITQSPKYLFRKEGQNVTLSCEQNLNHDAMYWYRQDPGQGLRLIYYSQIVNDFQKGDIAEGYSVSREKKESFPLTVTSAQKNPTAFYLCASSILGRGVSYGYTFGSGTRLTVV.

This chain links TRBV7-9 with TRBJ2-7; 10 nucleotides line up with TRBD2. Per the germline V gene, CDR1 is SEHNR and CDR2 is FQNEAQ (reference sequence). The CDR3 runs 17 residues. Trimming at V came to 5 bases and at J to 3 bases, leaving 13 bases not matched to a gene. CDR3: CASSPAGAGGPIYEQYF. As DNA, the CDR3 is TGTGCCAGCAGCCCAGCGGGAGCGGGAGGGCCCATCTACGAGCAGTACTTC.

The rearrangement joins TRBV15 to TRBJ2-7, with 7 bases lining up with TRBD2. The J segment lost 2 bases and the V segment lost 0 bases, leaving 7 bases of the junction unmatched. The germline V gene has CDR1 LNHNV and CDR2 YYDKDF (reference sequence). There are 16 residues in the CDR3. The CDR3 nucleotides read TGTGCCACCAGCAGAGATCTGGCTAGCGGAACCTACGAGCAGTACTTC. Translated, it gives CATSRDLASGTYEQYF.